One sample yielded the 30 T cell receptor beta chains listed below, sequenced in a study of T-cell reconstitution after alpha-beta-depleted transplantation in children. TCRbeta library preparation incorporated unique molecular identifiers. TCRdb re-analysed the PCR reads in MiXCR, keeping a single row per CDR3 protein. Here the sample spans approximately 490,000 distinct CDR3 sequences, roughly a tenth being singletons. Source: PBMCs, taken before TCRalphabeta/CD19-depleted stem cell transplant. All receptors derive from a child aged 2-15 years with inherited bone marrow failure, due to receive a stem cell transplant.

This clonotype was recorded at least ten times. The chain joins TRBV24-1 to TRBJ2-7, with D possibly being TRBD1 or TRBD2 (5 bases each). The germline V and J ends were trimmed by 6 bases and 6 bases, with 11 bases remaining between them. The CDR3 loop spans 12 amino acids. Looked up from germline, CDR1 is KGHDR and CDR2 is SFDVKD. CDR3 residues: CATSFGASEQYF. CDR3 sequence (DNA): TGTGCCACCAGTTTCGGGGCGTCCGAGCAGTACTTC.

This clonotype has only a few counts. This chain connects TRBV27 to TRBJ1-4; tentative D call: TRBD1 (5 bases). CDR1 is MNHEY, CDR2 SMNVEV, per germline (reference sequence). V was clipped by 8 bases and J by 10 bases, with 17 bases between them. The CDR3 is 13 amino acids. For the CDR3, the DNA is TGTGCCAGCTTTTATGGTTCCGGGGGAAAACTGTTTTTT. Its protein product is CASFYGSGGKLFF.

This clonotype appeared many times. The chain links TRBV27 to TRBJ2-1; TRBD2 aligns across 7 bases. CDR1 and CDR2 (germline): MNHEY, SMNVEV (reference sequence). V shed 3 bases and J 0 bases; nucleotides not matched to a gene: 2. This CDR3 comprises 15 residues. CDR3 loop: CASSFRTSSYNEQFF. CDR3 bases: TGTGCCAGCAGTTTCCGGACTAGCTCCTACAATGAGCAGTTCTTC.

This clonotype occurred many times. The chain carries TRBV12-3 or TRBV12-4 and TRBJ1-1; 7 nucleotides match TRBD1. The J segment lost 5 bases and the V segment lost 3 bases, leaving 12 bases of the junction unmatched. The CDR3 is made up of 16 amino acids. CDR3 amino acids: CASSFRGRTGRTEAFF. DNA for the CDR3: TGTGCCAGCAGTTTTAGGGGGCGGACCGGGAGGACTGAAGCTTTCTTT.

The rearrangement uses TRBV6-1 and TRBJ2-7; 10 bases are a match to TRBD2. This CDR3 comprises 15 residues. Germline lookup yields CDR1 MNHNS and CDR2 SASEGT. Germline trimming cut 5 bases from V and 3 bases from J; bases unmatched to any gene: 7. In nucleotides, the CDR3 is TGTGCCAGCAGTCTTGAACTAGCGGGAATCTACGAGCAGTACTTC. It encodes CASSLELAGIYEQYF.

This clonotype was recorded a few times. The V call is TRBV30, the J call TRBJ2-3; no clear D gene. The germline V and J ends were trimmed by 2 bases and 5 bases, with 5 bases remaining between them. The CDR3 consists of 11 residues. CDR1 and CDR2 from the germline V gene are GTSNPN and SVGIG (reference sequence). This CDR3 is CAWSWGDTQYF. The CDR3 DNA follows: TGTGCCTGGAGTTGGGGAGATACGCAGTATTTT.

This chain joins TRBV5-1 and TRBJ2-2; D uncertain. Germline V gives CDR1 SGHRS, CDR2 YFSETQ. V shed 4 bases and J shed 1 base, with 8 bases lying between them. The CDR3 runs to 14 residues. The CDR3: CASSDFLNTGELFF. CDR3 nucleotide sequence: TGCGCCAGCAGCGACTTCCTGAACACCGGGGAGCTGTTTTTT.

There are a few counts of this clonotype. A read error may produce the germline difference seen at one junction end. The genes are TRBV20-1 and TRBJ1-5; D is undetermined. The germline V gene has CDR1 DFQATT and CDR2 SNEGSKA (reference sequence). The CDR3 is 12 amino acids. This chain's CDR3 is CSAKNSNQLQHF. The CDR3 region has the DNA TGCAGTGCTAAAAATAGCAATCAGCTCCAGCATTTT.

This clonotype was detected many times. The chain has TRBV5-1 and TRBJ2-7, with 8 bases identical to TRBD1. Germline trimming cut 1 base from V and 0 bases from J; bases unmatched to any gene: 3. Germline V gene lookup returns CDR1 SGHRS and CDR2 YFSETQ. This CDR3 is built from 15 residues. CDR3 amino acids: CASSLFDRGSYEQYF. Written as DNA, the CDR3 is TGCGCCAGCAGCTTGTTCGACAGGGGCTCCTACGAGCAGTACTTC.

Of note for this clonotype: A single base separates this from a much larger clone, so it may be a read error. The J gene is TRBJ2-1, the V gene TRBV2; possible D gene TRBD2, 5 bases. Between the trimmed V and J ends, which lost 7 bases and 6 bases, there was a span of 19 bases. The CDR3 totals 15 residues. CDR1 and CDR2 (germline): SNHLY, FYNNEI. The CDR3 coding sequence is TGTGCCAGCACTGATAGTGGGAGCTTAGGCAATGAGCAGTTCTTC. Its translation is CASTDSGSLGNEQFF.

This clonotype was seen repeatedly, ten times or more. This rearrangement joins TRBV11-2 to TRBJ2-2, with TRBD1 as a possible D gene (6 bases). Trimming shortened V by 4 bases and J by 5 bases, and 14 bases separated the two germline ends. The CDR3 consists of 15 residues. Germline V gene data show CDR1 as SGHAT and CDR2 as FQNNGV. The CDR3 reads CASSYTRTETGELFF. CDR3 sequence (DNA): TGTGCCAGCAGCTATACACGGACAGAGACCGGGGAGCTGTTTTTT.

At least ten counts were recorded for this clonotype. The chain recombines TRBV19 with TRBJ2-1, with D unclear. The ends were cut back, 6 bases at V and 4 bases at J, with 4 bases in the middle. CDR1 and CDR2 (germline): LNHDA, SQIVND (reference sequence). CDR3 length: 11 residues. The CDR3 loop is CASRDYNEQFF. The CDR3 coding sequence is TGTGCCAGTAGAGATTACAATGAGCAGTTCTTC. Variable domain in full (rest from reference TRBV19 and TRBJ2-1): DGGITQSPKYLFRKEGQNVTLSCEQNLNHDAMYWYRQDPGQGLRLIYYSQIVNDFQKGDIAEGYSVSREKKESFPLTVTSAQKNPTAFYLCASRDYNEQFFGPGTRLTVL.

This clonotype was detected many times. J is TRBJ2-2 and V is TRBV30; D tentatively fits TRBD1 or TRBD2 (5 bases each). The CDR3 extends over 13 amino acids. Trimming left V 1 base short and J 4 bases short, with 7 bases between. Looked up from germline, CDR1 is GTSNPN and CDR2 is SVGIG (reference sequence). The DNA for the CDR3 is TGTGCCTGGAGTGGGGACGGCACCGGGGAGCTGTTTTTT. Translating it yields CAWSGDGTGELFF. Drawing the rest from reference TRBV30 and TRBJ2-2, the complete variable domain is SQTIHQWPATLVQPVGSPLSLECTVEGTSNPNLYWYRQAAGRGLQLLFYSVGIGQISSEVPQNLSASRPQDRQFILSSKKLLLSDSGFYLCAWSGDGTGELFFGEGSRLTVL.

The J gene is TRBJ2-7, the V gene TRBV15, with no clear D. CDR1 is LNHNV and CDR2 is YYDKDF in the germline V gene (reference sequence). V was clipped by 1 base and J by 3 bases, with 13 bases between them. This CDR3 has 15 amino acids. CDR3 nucleotides: TGTGCCACCAGCAGAGTCCCCGCCCTTATCTACGAGCAGTACTTC. It encodes CATSRVPALIYEQYF.

There are many counts of this clonotype. V usage is TRBV29-1 and J usage is TRBJ1-2; 7 bases line up with TRBD1. The length of the CDR3 is 13 residues. CDR1 and CDR2 from the germline V gene are SQVTM and ANQGSEA. Trimming removed 7 bases from V and 2 bases from J; junction bases left unmatched: 7. CDR3 loop: CSAEDRVNYGYTF. For the CDR3, the DNA is TGCAGCGCCGAAGACAGGGTCAACTATGGCTACACCTTC.

This clonotype has a handful of counts. V usage is TRBV5-1 and J usage is TRBJ2-2; 8 nucleotides line up with TRBD1. The V gene's germline CDR1 is SGHRS and CDR2 YFSETQ. The CDR3 has 18 amino acids. The junction had 16 bases not matched to a gene; V was cut back by 6 bases and J by 3 bases. The CDR3 region has the DNA TGCGCCAGCACCAATTTTCCAGCACAGGGGGACGACACCGGGGAGCTGTTTTTT. Translating gives CASTNFPAQGDDTGELFF.

This clonotype was seen ten or more times. The chain has TRBV15 and TRBJ2-6, with 7 bases aligning to TRBD1. CDR1 and CDR2 from the germline V gene are LNHNV and YYDKDF (reference sequence). V was pared by 3 bases and J by 1 base, with 0 bases of the junction left unmatched. The CDR3 runs to 15 residues. The DNA of the CDR3 is TGTGCCACCAGCAGGGGACAGTCTGGGGCCAACGTCCTGACTTTC. It codes for CATSRGQSGANVLTF.

V gene TRBV5-1 combines with J gene TRBJ1-2, with 10 bases that match TRBD1. The ends lost 4 bases at V and 3 bases at J; junction bases unmatched: 12. The CDR3 covers 17 residues. Germline CDR1 is SGHRS and CDR2 is YFSETQ. DNA for the CDR3: TGCGCCAGCAGCCCCTTTGCGGGACAGGGGATCGACTATGGCTACACCTTC. Translation: CASSPFAGQGIDYGYTF.

This clonotype has at least ten counts. This sequence joins TRBV27 and TRBJ2-1, with no clear D. The V gene's germline CDR1 is MNHEY and CDR2 SMNVEV (reference sequence). Trimming shortened V by 5 bases and J by 0 bases, and 11 bases separated the two germline ends. There are 15 residues in the CDR3. This CDR3 is CASSVQLSSYNEQFF. Written as DNA, the CDR3 is TGTGCCAGCAGTGTTCAGTTGAGCTCCTACAATGAGCAGTTCTTC.

The V and J genes are TRBV14 and TRBJ1-1, with no clear D. Germline V gene lookup returns CDR1 SGHDN and CDR2 FVKESK. V lost 0 bases, J lost 0 bases, and 17 bases lay in between. The CDR3 totals 18 residues. The CDR3 here is CASSQDPLPMGMNTEAFF. In DNA form, the CDR3 reads TGTGCCAGCAGCCAAGATCCACTCCCAATGGGGATGAACACTGAAGCTTTCTTT.

This clonotype showed up many times. The chain joins TRBV6-2 or TRBV6-3 to TRBJ2-1, with D possibly matching TRBD2 (5 bases). This CDR3 is 16 amino acids long. Trimming stripped 0 bases from V and 8 bases from J, with 17 bases between. CDR1 and CDR2 from the germline V gene are MNHEY and SVGEGT. The CDR3 DNA is TGTGCCAGCAGTTACTCGATCGGCCGTCTAGCCCATGAGCAGTTCTTC. As protein: CASSYSIGRLAHEQFF.

Only a few counts were recorded for this clonotype. The rearrangement joins TRBV24-1 to TRBJ2-5; no definite D call. V lost 3 bases to trimming and J lost 1 base, with 14 bases between them. Germline lookup yields CDR1 KGHDR and CDR2 SFDVKD. There are 16 residues in the CDR3. The CDR3 is CATSDPRRNAQETQYF. DNA for the CDR3: TGTGCCACCAGTGATCCCAGGCGGAACGCCCAAGAGACCCAGTACTTC.

This clonotype was counted many times. This CDR3 is CASSLDAGGWGEQFF. In nucleotides, the CDR3 is TGTGCCAGCAGCTTGGACGCAGGGGGCTGGGGTGAGCAGTTCTTC. This sequence joins TRBV5-4 and TRBJ2-1; 8 positions match TRBD1. The CDR3 is 15 amino acids. Germline CDR1 reads SGHNT; CDR2 reads YYREEE (reference sequence). J gave up 9 bases and V 0 bases, and 8 bases lay outside the gene matches.

In this sample, this clonotype turned up a few times. The chain uses TRBV7-9 and TRBJ2-5, with D perhaps matching TRBD1 (6 bases). Trimming shortened V by 4 bases and J by 3 bases, and 15 bases separated the two germline ends. CDR3 length: 15 amino acids. Looked up from germline, CDR1 is SEHNR and CDR2 is FQNEAQ (reference sequence). The CDR3 is CASSSKTGLEETQYF. DNA for the CDR3: TGTGCCAGCAGCTCGAAAACAGGGTTGGAAGAGACCCAGTACTTC.

This clonotype was recorded many times. The chain employs TRBV4-3 and TRBJ2-1, with 11 bases matching TRBD1. Germline CDR1 reads LGHNA; CDR2 reads YSLEER. V lost 3 bases to trimming and J lost 7 bases; unmatched junction nucleotides: 5. This CDR3 has 15 amino acids. The CDR3 bases are TGCGCCAGCAGCCATCCGGGACAGGGGGGGAATGAGCAGTTCTTC. As protein: CASSHPGQGGNEQFF.

The chain has TRBV4-1 and TRBJ2-1; 8 bases line up with TRBD2. In germline, CDR1 is MGHRA, CDR2 YSYEKL. This CDR3 has 15 residues. The V segment lost 1 base and the J segment 8 bases; nucleotides outside the gene matches: 7. CDR3 in amino acids: CASSQASGSVDEQFF. As DNA, the CDR3 is TGCGCCAGCAGCCAAGCCAGCGGGAGCGTGGATGAGCAGTTCTTC.

This clonotype was seen many times. This chain connects TRBV6-5 to TRBJ1-5; TRBD1 aligns across 10 bases. The V and J ends lost 1 base and 4 bases, in that order; junction bases with no gene match: 10. This CDR3 is 18 amino acids long. Germline lookup yields CDR1 MNHEY and CDR2 SVGAGI. The CDR3 region has the DNA TGTGCCAGCAGTTACTTATTCGGGACAGGGGTCCTTAATCAGCCCCAGCATTTT. It yields the protein CASSYLFGTGVLNQPQHF.

The V gene is TRBV5-6, the J gene TRBJ2-5; D may be TRBD1 or TRBD2 (5 bases each). This CDR3 contains 13 residues. The V end lost 8 bases, the J end lost 0 bases, and 11 bases lay between the germline ends. Germline V gene data show CDR1 as SGHDT and CDR2 as YYEEEE. The CDR3 bases are TGTGCCAGTTCGGGGCCAGACCAAGAGACCCAGTACTTC. Translating gives CASSGPDQETQYF.

The chain employs TRBV7-9 and TRBJ2-1; no firm D call. The CDR3 is 14 amino acids. V was shortened by 7 bases and J by 0 bases, with 10 bases between the two germline ends. Per germline, CDR1 SEHNR and CDR2 FQNEAQ (reference sequence). The DNA for the CDR3 is TGTGCCAGCAAGGATGGGCACTCCTACAATGAGCAGTTCTTC. It translates to CASKDGHSYNEQFF.

This clonotype was counted ten times or more. This chain joins TRBV27 and TRBJ2-1, with 8 bases matching TRBD2. V dropped 5 bases and J dropped 6; count of bases not matched to a gene: 15. Germline V gene data show CDR1 as MNHEY and CDR2 as SMNVEV (reference sequence). There are 17 residues in the CDR3. The CDR3 nucleotides are TGTGCCAGCAGTATCTACGTCACTAGCGCGGGGGGCAATGAGCAGTTCTTC. It translates to CASSIYVTSAGGNEQFF.